The present T cell receptor beta chain was sequenced within a study of T cell repertoires in cytomegalovirus infection (dated by TCRdb to about 2019). For context, the study as a whole: The peptide stimulations were aimed at well-studied HLA-B-restricted epitopes as well as recently identified HLA-C-restricted CMV epitopes, whose presentation resists viral immunomodulation. Donor HLA type was relevant to the analysis, because carriage of CMV infection together with the matching HLA type was indicated by public TCR beta signatures. What the authors observed across the whole study: In both this cohort and an independent cohort of more than 350 donors, the cumulative frequency of public TCR beta family members distinguished carriers of CMV infection plus the relevant HLA type. In the ex vivo response, HLA-C-restricted CMV-specific TCR beta clonotypes were dominant, and in two of eight donors the single most frequent clonotype came from this HLA-C-restricted group.

Interpreted using the paper, the treatment or condition label stands for: in vitro stimulation with specific CMV peptide epitopes to enrich CMV-specific T cells. This clonotype was seen ten or more times. No antigen is known for it. Base qualities are not at hand, and no much larger clone is one base apart. For sequencing, an Illumina HiSeq 1500 was employed. TCRdb cleaned the public reads at Q25 with fastp, built clones with MiXCR and kept in-frame beta chains. CDR3 protein sequences are deduplicated, and each keeps its most common genes and DNA. The sample table shows 360,000 or so distinct CDR3 sequences, and about 32% are seen once. The biggest ten clones account for less than 15% of the sample. V is shortened by 0 bases, J by 7 bases, and the region joining them spans 15 bases. The CDR3 holds 15 amino acids from the cysteine to the phenylalanine. The retained sequence is limited to the CDR3, 45 bases, with the frame set at the first base. From the germline V gene, CDR1 is SGHDN and CDR2 is FVKESK.

The clonotype was recovered from a human donor in good health (CMV status not recorded). Some clones in this sample may be carry-over from other donors' samples. This receptor chain uses TRBV14 and TRBJ1-2; the D gene is unclear. The specimen was cultured PBMCs, collected from culture after CMV antigen stimulation. The CDR3 protein is CASSQEDITPTGYTF. The DNA sequence follows: TGTGCCAGCAGCCAAGAAGACATCACACCAACTGGCTACACCTTC.